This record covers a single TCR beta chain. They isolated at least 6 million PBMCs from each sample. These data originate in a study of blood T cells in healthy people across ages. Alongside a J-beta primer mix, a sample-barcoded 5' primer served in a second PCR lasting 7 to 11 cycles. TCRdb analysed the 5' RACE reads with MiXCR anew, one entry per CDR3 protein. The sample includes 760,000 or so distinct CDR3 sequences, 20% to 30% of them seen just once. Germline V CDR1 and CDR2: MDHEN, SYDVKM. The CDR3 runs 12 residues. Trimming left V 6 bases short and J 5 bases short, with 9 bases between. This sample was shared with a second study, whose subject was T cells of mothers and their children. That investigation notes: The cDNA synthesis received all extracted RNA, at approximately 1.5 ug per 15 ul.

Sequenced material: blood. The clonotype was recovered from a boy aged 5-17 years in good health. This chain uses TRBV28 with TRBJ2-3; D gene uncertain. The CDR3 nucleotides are TGTGCCAGCAGCCCATCTATAGATACGCAGTATTTT. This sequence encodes CASSPSIDTQYF.